The present TCR beta chain was sequenced within a study of Ad26.COV2.S vaccination and SARS-CoV-2 variants. Findings and limits, study-wide: TCR breadth and depth estimates may have understated total T cell responses.

As concerns this clone: Its antigen is not identified.

Noted treatment: around 19 received Ad26.COV2.S at low or high dose, single or two shots; about 5 received placebo; per-sample allocation not given. Each sample was drawn 63 days after the first injection (of vaccine or placebo). The V gene end was trimmed by 4 bases and the J gene end by 6 bases; junction bases not matched to a gene: 8. Germline CDR1 SNHLY, CDR2 FYNNEI. CDR3 length: 15 residues. The assay was immunoSEQ multiplex PCR, and TCRdb's table has in-frame clones only and misses some. The sample has about 480,000 clones; around 88% are singletons. This specimen consisted of peripheral blood, obtained in a trial of Ad26.COV2.S vaccine versus placebo. This clonotype was obtained from a person between 18 and 65 years old who received the Ad26.COV2.S COVID-19 vaccine or a placebo. The chain joins TRBV2 to TRBJ2-1; 8 positions agree with TRBD1. The CDR3 DNA reads as TGTGCCAGCAGTGTGGAAGGACAGGGTGCCAATGAGCAGTTCTTC. Amino acid sequence: CASSVEGQGANEQFF.